This entry lists 3 T cell receptor beta chains sequenced from one sample in a study of blood T cells in healthy people across ages. Next came a second PCR, run for roughly 6 to 11 cycles, which used a sample-barcoded 5' primer along with a J-beta primer mix. TCRdb re-derived calls from the 5' RACE reads in MiXCR, one entry per CDR3 protein. This sample yields around 1,500,000 distinct CDR3 sequences, of which approximately 40% are seen a single time; under 8% belongs to the top ten. Material: blood. These receptors were taken from a young woman in good health.

This chain connects TRBV7-6 to TRBJ1-1, with a weak D call TRBD1 (6 bases). The germline CDR1 and CDR2 sequences are SGHVS and FNYEAQ. V was trimmed by 5 bases and J by 1 base, leaving 11 bases between them. This CDR3 region has 14 residues. CDR3 coding DNA: TGTGCCAGCAGCCCAGGGGTCACGAACACTGAAGCTTTCTTT. It translates to CASSPGVTNTEAFF.

CDR3 sequence: CASSPQAGAGQPQHF. CDR3 sequence (DNA): TGTGCCAGCAGCCCCCAGGCGGGGGCAGGTCAGCCCCAGCATTTT. The chain carries TRBV7-8 and TRBJ1-5; D may be TRBD1 (6 bases). Trimming removed 5 bases at V and 6 bases at J, with 17 bases between. This CDR3 comprises 15 residues. The germline CDR1 and CDR2 sequences are SGHVS and FQNEAQ.

The chain uses TRBV18 and TRBJ2-5; 9 bases agree with TRBD1. The DNA end is a closer match to TRBJ2-7, so the J assignment may be wrong. CDR3 length: 14 amino acids. CDR1 and CDR2 from the germline V gene are KGHSH and LQKENI. The CDR3 bases are TGTGCCAGCTCATCCGGGACAGGGACTGGCGAGCAGTACTTC. Its translation: CASSSGTGTGEQYF.